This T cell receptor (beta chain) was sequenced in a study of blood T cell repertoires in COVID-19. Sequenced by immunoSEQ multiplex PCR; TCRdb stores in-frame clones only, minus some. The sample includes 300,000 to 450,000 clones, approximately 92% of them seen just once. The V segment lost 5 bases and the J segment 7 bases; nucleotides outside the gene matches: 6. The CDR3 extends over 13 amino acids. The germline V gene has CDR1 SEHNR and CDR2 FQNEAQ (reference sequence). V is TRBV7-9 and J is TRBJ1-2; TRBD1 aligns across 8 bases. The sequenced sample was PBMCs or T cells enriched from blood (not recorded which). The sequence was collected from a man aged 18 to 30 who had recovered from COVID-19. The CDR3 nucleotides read TGTGCCAGCAGCCGGGACAGGTCGTCTGGCTACACCTTC. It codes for CASSRDRSSGYTF. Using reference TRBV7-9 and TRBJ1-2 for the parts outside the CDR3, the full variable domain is DTGVSQNPRHKITKRGQNVTFRCDPISEHNRLYWYRQTLGQGPEFLTYFQNEAQLEKSRLLSDRFSAERPKGSFSTLEIQRTEQGDSAMYLCASSRDRSSGYTFGSGTRLTVV.